The rows below give T cell receptor beta chains drawn from one sample of a study of human T cells and chemical hapten exposure. MiXCR, run by TCRdb on the RACE reads, gives a single entry per CDR3 protein. The sample lists roughly 380,000 distinct CDR3 sequences; around 5% were seen once. The sample was whole blood, taken in connection with sensitization to the hapten diphenylcyclopropenone (DPC). The source is a woman between 45 and 60 years old with alopecia areata. Some clones in this sample may be carry-over from other donors' samples. CDR3s include the opening cysteine and the closing phenylalanine or tryptophan. The order of the fields is CDR3 length, J gene, clone size, D gene, V gene, CDR3 protein, CDR3 DNA. A D gene is named only where the DNA matches it firmly. Expanded clones get a size class; other rows say once, few or many, or leave the size out.

CDR3 length: 12; J gene: TRBJ2-7; clone size: many; D gene: NA; V gene: TRBV7-9; CDR3 protein: CASGLTGYEQYF; CDR3 DNA: TGTGCCAGCGGATTGACTGGCTACGAGCAGTACTTC
CDR3 length: 13; J gene: TRBJ1-1; clone size: NA; D gene: NA; V gene: TRBV11-2; CDR3 protein: CASSLSPRVEAFF; CDR3 DNA: TGTGCCAGCAGCTTAAGCCCGAGGGTTGAAGCTTTCTTT
CDR3 length: 13; J gene: TRBJ2-7; clone size: many; D gene: NA; V gene: TRBV30; CDR3 protein: CAWSSNDLGEQYF; CDR3 DNA: TGTGCCTGGAGTAGTAATGATTTGGGCGAGCAGTACTTC
CDR3 length: 14; J gene: TRBJ1-4; clone size: few; D gene: NA; V gene: TRBV18; CDR3 protein: CASSRGRNNEKLFF; CDR3 DNA: TGTGCCAGCTCACGGGGACGGAATAATGAAAAACTGTTTTTT
CDR3 length: 16; J gene: TRBJ1-6; clone size: few; D gene: NA; V gene: TRBV6-1; CDR3 protein: CASSEVRGARNSPLHF; CDR3 DNA: TGTGCCAGCAGTGAAGTACGGGGCGCGCGGAATTCACCCCTCCACTTT
CDR3 length: 14; J gene: TRBJ1-1; clone size: many; D gene: TRBD1; V gene: TRBV5-5; CDR3 protein: CASSPTGGGTEAFF; CDR3 DNA: TGTGCCAGCAGCCCCACAGGGGGCGGCACTGAAGCTTTCTTT
CDR3 length: 14; J gene: TRBJ1-5; clone size: many; D gene: TRBD1; V gene: TRBV10-1; CDR3 protein: CASSFGQGKQPQHF; CDR3 DNA: TGCGCCAGCAGTTTCGGACAGGGCAAACAGCCCCAGCATTTT
CDR3 length: 15; J gene: TRBJ2-5; clone size: NA; D gene: TRBD2; V gene: TRBV28; CDR3 protein: CASTPGTSDQETQYF; CDR3 DNA: TGTGCCAGCACCCCCGGGACTAGCGACCAAGAGACCCAGTACTTC
CDR3 length: 14; J gene: TRBJ1-1; clone size: many; D gene: TRBD1; V gene: TRBV12-3/TRBV12-4; CDR3 protein: CASSLTGLNTEAFF; CDR3 DNA: TGTGCCAGCAGTTTGACAGGGCTGAACACTGAAGCTTTCTTT
CDR3 length: 13; J gene: TRBJ1-1; clone size: many; D gene: NA; V gene: TRBV14; CDR3 protein: CASSQVREGGAFF; CDR3 DNA: TGTGCCAGCAGCCAAGTAAGGGAGGGTGGAGCTTTCTTT
CDR3 length: 16; J gene: TRBJ2-1; clone size: NA; D gene: TRBD2; V gene: TRBV5-8; CDR3 protein: CASSLAKAGGTNEQFF; CDR3 DNA: TGTGCCAGCAGCTTGGCCAAGGCGGGGGGTACGAATGAGCAGTTCTTC
CDR3 length: 14; J gene: TRBJ2-7; clone size: many; D gene: TRBD2; V gene: TRBV5-5; CDR3 protein: CASSLYGGASEQYF; CDR3 DNA: TGTGCCAGCAGCTTATACGGGGGGGCCTCCGAGCAGTACTTC
CDR3 length: 13; J gene: TRBJ1-1; clone size: NA; D gene: NA; V gene: TRBV6-2/TRBV6-3; CDR3 protein: CASSYPAYAEAFF; CDR3 DNA: TGTGCCAGCAGTTACCCCGCTTACGCTGAAGCTTTCTTT
CDR3 length: 11; J gene: TRBJ2-5; clone size: many; D gene: NA; V gene: TRBV28; CDR3 protein: CAAGVKETQYF; CDR3 DNA: TGTGCCGCAGGGGTAAAAGAGACCCAGTACTTC
CDR3 length: 14; J gene: TRBJ2-3; clone size: many; D gene: NA; V gene: TRBV9; CDR3 protein: CASKGQGPTDTQYF; CDR3 DNA: TGTGCCAGCAAGGGGCAGGGTCCCACAGATACGCAGTATTTT
CDR3 length: 17; J gene: TRBJ1-3; clone size: NA; D gene: NA; V gene: TRBV7-9; CDR3 protein: CASSHNNAVVQGNTIYF; CDR3 DNA: TGTGCCAGCAGCCACAACAACGCGGTAGTGCAAGGAAACACCATATATTTT
CDR3 length: 20; J gene: TRBJ2-4; clone size: many; D gene: NA; V gene: TRBV7-9; CDR3 protein: CASSPLLKGGRVIAKNIQYF; CDR3 DNA: TGTGCCAGCAGCCCCTTGTTGAAGGGGGGAAGGGTAATAGCCAAAAACATTCAGTACTTC
CDR3 length: 13; J gene: TRBJ1-1; clone size: NA; D gene: NA; V gene: TRBV7-2; CDR3 protein: CASSPQKYLEAFF; CDR3 DNA: TGTGCCAGCAGCCCTCAAAAGTATCTGGAAGCTTTCTTT
CDR3 length: 8; J gene: TRBJ1-1; clone size: many; D gene: NA; V gene: TRBV20-1; CDR3 protein: CSAREAFF; CDR3 DNA: TGCAGTGCTAGAGAAGCTTTCTTT
CDR3 length: 16; J gene: TRBJ1-5; clone size: many; D gene: NA; V gene: TRBV21-1; CDR3 protein: CASSNFRTGRAKPQHF; CDR3 DNA: TGTGCCAGCAGCAACTTCCGGACAGGTAGAGCTAAACCCCAGCATTTT
CDR3 length: 13; J gene: TRBJ2-7; clone size: many; D gene: NA; V gene: TRBV3-1; CDR3 protein: CASSQGPGSEQYF; CDR3 DNA: TGTGCCAGCAGCCAAGGTCCCGGGAGCGAGCAGTACTTC
CDR3 length: 13; J gene: TRBJ1-2; clone size: few; D gene: TRBD1; V gene: TRBV29-1; CDR3 protein: CSVGNTGGHGYTF; CDR3 DNA: TGCAGCGTTGGGAATACAGGGGGCCACGGCTACACCTTC
CDR3 length: 14; J gene: TRBJ2-7; clone size: many; D gene: NA; V gene: TRBV6-1; CDR3 protein: CASSEPPGTHEQYF; CDR3 DNA: TGTGCCAGCAGTGAACCCCCAGGGACCCACGAGCAGTACTTC
CDR3 length: 18; J gene: TRBJ1-5; clone size: many; D gene: NA; V gene: TRBV24-1; CDR3 protein: CATSVLGQGSLGDQPQHF; CDR3 DNA: TGTGCCACCAGTGTCTTGGGGCAGGGGTCCCTGGGGGATCAGCCCCAGCATTTT
CDR3 length: 14; J gene: TRBJ1-5; clone size: few; D gene: NA; V gene: TRBV11-2; CDR3 protein: CASSLDDSNQPQHF; CDR3 DNA: TGTGCCAGCAGCTTAGATGATAGCAATCAGCCCCAGCATTTT
CDR3 length: 14; J gene: TRBJ1-1; clone size: NA; D gene: NA; V gene: TRBV18; CDR3 protein: CASSPMGAGTEAFF; CDR3 DNA: TGTGCCAGCTCACCAATGGGGGCGGGTACTGAAGCTTTCTTT
CDR3 length: 15; J gene: TRBJ1-4; clone size: many; D gene: NA; V gene: TRBV4-1; CDR3 protein: CASSQGTGRLEKLFF; CDR3 DNA: TGCGCCAGCAGCCAAGGAACAGGGCGTCTGGAAAAACTGTTTTTT
CDR3 length: 15; J gene: TRBJ1-6; clone size: many; D gene: TRBD1; V gene: TRBV7-6; CDR3 protein: CASSSTGTENSPLHF; CDR3 DNA: TGTGCCAGCAGCTCCACCGGGACAGAGAATTCACCCCTCCACTTT
CDR3 length: 13; J gene: TRBJ1-5; clone size: many; D gene: NA; V gene: TRBV12-3/TRBV12-4; CDR3 protein: CASSPRGLKPQHF; CDR3 DNA: TGTGCCAGCAGTCCCAGGGGTCTGAAGCCCCAGCATTTT
CDR3 length: 14; J gene: TRBJ2-1; clone size: many; D gene: NA; V gene: TRBV7-3; CDR3 protein: CASSFPGQTNEQFF; CDR3 DNA: TGTGCCAGCAGCTTTCCAGGACAAACCAATGAGCAGTTCTTC
CDR3 length: 14; J gene: TRBJ2-2; clone size: few; D gene: TRBD1; V gene: TRBV27; CDR3 protein: CASCGQAETGELFF; CDR3 DNA: TGTGCCAGTTGCGGACAGGCGGAAACCGGGGAGCTGTTTTTT
CDR3 length: 15; J gene: TRBJ2-2; clone size: many; D gene: NA; V gene: TRBV6-6; CDR3 protein: CARIRGAPGTGELFF; CDR3 DNA: TGTGCCAGAATCAGGGGGGCGCCCGGCACCGGGGAGCTGTTTTTT
CDR3 length: 13; J gene: TRBJ2-1; clone size: NA; D gene: TRBD1; V gene: TRBV9; CDR3 protein: CASSPDRAHEQFF; CDR3 DNA: TGTGCCAGCAGTCCGGACAGGGCCCATGAGCAGTTCTTC
CDR3 length: 14; J gene: TRBJ1-5; clone size: many; D gene: TRBD1; V gene: TRBV29-1; CDR3 protein: CSVDAGGGNQPQHF; CDR3 DNA: TGCAGCGTTGATGCAGGGGGGGGCAATCAGCCCCAGCATTTT
CDR3 length: 14; J gene: TRBJ2-3; clone size: many; D gene: NA; V gene: TRBV20-1; CDR3 protein: CSAIKAGGTDTQYF; CDR3 DNA: TGCAGTGCCATAAAGGCGGGTGGCACAGATACGCAGTATTTT